This entry lists 27 T cell receptor beta chains sequenced from one sample in a study of blood T cell repertoires in COVID-19. TCRdb's table, derived via immunoSEQ multiplex PCR, lists solely in-frame clones and lacks some. The sample holds under 40,000 clones; 85% to 95% are singletons and the top ten take approximately 0.9%. Sequencing was carried out using peripheral blood. The receptors were sampled from a male donor with active COVID-19.

The chain employs TRBV20-1 and TRBJ2-5, with D possibly being TRBD2 (5 bases). Germline values: CDR1 DFQATT, CDR2 SNEGSKA (reference sequence). The CDR3 contains 11 residues. The V and J ends lost 0 bases and 9 bases respectively, with 8 bases between them. CDR3 coding DNA: TGCAGTGCTAGAGATAGGCGGGCCCAGTACTTC. Its translation is CSARDRRAQYF.

V usage is TRBV11-2 and J usage is TRBJ1-2; D remains unclear. V was cut by 5 bases and J by 4 bases, with 14 bases left in between. CDR1 and CDR2 (germline): SGHAT, FQNNGV. The CDR3 loop spans 14 amino acids. CDR3 sequence reads: CASSPSSNAYGYTF. The CDR3, as DNA: TGTGCCAGCAGCCCTAGTTCCAATGCCTATGGCTACACCTTC.

This chain joins TRBV29-1 and TRBJ1-2; D is unresolved. There are 12 residues in the CDR3. Trimming pared 4 bases from V and 1 base from J, leaving 7 bases between. Germline assignment: CDR1 SQVTM and CDR2 ANQGSEA. The CDR3 DNA reads as TGCAGCGTTGGCAGTATTAACTATGGCTACACCTTC. Protein product: CSVGSINYGYTF.

This rearrangement joins TRBV5-1 to TRBJ2-5; TRBD2 matches 13 bases. The ends lost 4 bases at V and 3 bases at J; junction bases unmatched: 3. This CDR3 has 15 amino acids. CDR1 is SGHRS and CDR2 is YFSETQ in the germline V gene. DNA for the CDR3: TGCGCCAGCAGCATGGGACTAGCGGGGAAAGAGACCCAGTACTTC. This codes for CASSMGLAGKETQYF.

The CDR3 sequence is CASSFTGEKLFF. The DNA for the CDR3 is TGTGCCAGTAGTTTCACAGGGGAAAAACTGTTTTTT. This chain links TRBV19 with TRBJ1-4, with D maybe TRBD1 (6 bases). Germline CDR1 and CDR2: LNHDA and SQIVND (reference sequence). The CDR3 runs 12 residues. With 5 bases removed from V and 8 bases from J, the gap between germline ends came to 9 bases.

This clone was detected only once. The gene calls are TRBV7-2 and TRBJ2-3; TRBD1 aligns across 7 bases. Per the germline V gene, CDR1 is SGHTA and CDR2 is FQGNSA. The CDR3 extends over 15 amino acids. Unmatched junction bases numbered 2, after V lost 0 bases and J lost 2 bases. In nucleotides, the CDR3 is TGTGCCAGCAGCTTAGCCAGGGGGACCACAGATACGCAGTATTTT. Amino acids: CASSLARGTTDTQYF.

V gene TRBV3-1 (or the pseudogene TRBV3-2) combines with J gene TRBJ2-7; no firm D call. The V gene's germline CDR1 is LGHDT and CDR2 YNNKEL (reference sequence). The CDR3 contains 12 residues. V lost 0 bases, J lost 10 bases, and 10 bases lay in between. This CDR3 reads CASSQDYPFQYF. CDR3 sequence (DNA): TGTGCCAGCAGCCAAGATTATCCGTTTCAGTACTTC.

The table lists this clone with a few counts. The chain links TRBV4-3 to TRBJ1-2, with D possibly matching TRBD1 (5 bases). Germline lookup yields CDR1 LGHNA and CDR2 YSLEER. This CDR3 contains 16 residues. V lost 0 bases and J 0 bases, leaving 11 bases between the germline ends. CDR3 nucleotides: TGCGCCAGCAGCCAAGATTACCAGGGAACTAACTATGGCTACACCTTC. Translated, it gives CASSQDYQGTNYGYTF.

The genes are TRBV30 and TRBJ2-7, with 11 bases fitting TRBD2. The CDR3 totals 14 residues. The J segment lost 2 bases and the V segment lost 2 bases, leaving 2 bases of the junction unmatched. Germline V gene lookup returns CDR1 GTSNPN and CDR2 SVGIG (reference sequence). Here the CDR3 DNA reads TGTGCCTGGAGTCGACTAGCGGGGCCCTACGAGCAGTACTTC. Its translation: CAWSRLAGPYEQYF.

J is TRBJ1-1 and V is TRBV2; D is possibly TRBD1 (6 bases). The CDR3 length is 13 residues. Germline V gene data show CDR1 as SNHLY and CDR2 as FYNNEI. With 6 bases removed from V and 0 bases from J, the gap between germline ends came to 8 bases. CDR3 amino acids: CASSGTMNTEAFF. The CDR3 coding sequence is TGTGCCAGCAGCGGGACAATGAACACTGAAGCTTTCTTT. The complete variable domain, with remaining parts taken from reference TRBV2 and TRBJ1-1, reads EPEVTQTPSHQVTQMGQEVILRCVPISNHLYFYWYRQILGQKVEFLVSFYNNEISEKSEIFDDQFSVERPDGSNFTLKIRSTKLEDSAMYFCASSGTMNTEAFFGQGTRLTVV.

The J gene is TRBJ2-5, the V gene TRBV7-8, with D tentatively TRBD1 (5 bases). CDR1 is SGHVS, CDR2 FQNEAQ, per germline. Trimming stripped 2 bases from V and 2 bases from J, with 21 bases between. The CDR3 has 18 residues. As DNA, the CDR3 is TGTGCCAGCAGCTTATGGCCAGGGATCAATGCGAGGCAAGAGACCCAGTACTTC. It encodes CASSLWPGINARQETQYF.

V and J are TRBV5-1 and TRBJ1-5, with TRBD1 identical over 7 bases. The junction had 3 bases not matched to a gene; V was cut back by 4 bases and J by 2 bases. Germline assignment: CDR1 SGHRS and CDR2 YFSETQ. This CDR3 comprises 14 residues. This CDR3 is CASSQGTGNQPQHF. The CDR3 region has the DNA TGCGCCAGCAGCCAAGGGACAGGCAATCAGCCCCAGCATTTT.

The V gene is TRBV5-4, the J gene TRBJ1-1, with TRBD1 matching 7 bases. The junction had 5 bases not matched to a gene; V was cut back by 6 bases and J by 0 bases. Germline CDR1 is SGHNT and CDR2 is YYREEE (reference sequence). CDR3 length equals 14 residues. CDR3 loop: CASKTGTVNTEAFF. Here the CDR3 DNA reads TGTGCCAGCAAAACAGGGACAGTGAACACTGAAGCTTTCTTT.

The chain joins TRBV7-2 to TRBJ2-3; the match to TRBD2 covers 9 bases. The CDR3 has 15 residues. CDR1 is SGHTA, CDR2 FQGNSA, per germline. The trim removed 5 bases at V and 3 bases at J, leaving 6 bases unmatched. The CDR3 sequence is CASSPVAGATDTQYF. The CDR3 DNA reads TGTGCCAGCAGCCCCGTAGCGGGGGCGACAGATACGCAGTATTTT.

This clone was seen just once. For the CDR3, the DNA is TGCGCCAGCAGCTTGGGGACAGGGACAGATACGCAGTATTTT. It yields the protein CASSLGTGTDTQYF. The chain links TRBV5-1 to TRBJ2-3; 8 bases map to TRBD1. Losses at the gene ends were 0 bases for V and 3 bases for J; bases not matched to a gene: 0. Germline loops: CDR1 SGHRS, CDR2 YFSETQ. The CDR3 consists of 14 residues. The whole variable domain, filled in from reference TRBV5-1 and TRBJ2-3, reads KAGVTQTPRYLIKTRGQQVTLSCSPISGHRSVSWYQQTPGQGLQFLFEYFSETQRNKGNFPGRFSGRQFSNSRSEMNVSTLELGDSALYLCASSLGTGTDTQYFGPGTRLTVL.

The CDR3 spells CASSQDGQGLYEQYF. The CDR3, as DNA: TGCGCCAGCAGCCAAGACGGACAGGGACTCTACGAGCAGTACTTC. This chain links TRBV4-3 with TRBJ2-7; 8 bases agree with TRBD1. CDR3 length equals 15 residues. Looked up from germline, CDR1 is LGHNA and CDR2 is YSLEER. Trimming removed 0 bases from V and 3 bases from J; junction bases left unmatched: 4.

The rearrangement links TRBV4-1 to TRBJ2-1; D is uncertain. Germline CDR1 and CDR2: MGHRA and YSYEKL. The CDR3 is 14 residues long. The V end lost 2 bases, the J end lost 8 bases, and 13 bases lay between the germline ends. Here the CDR3 reads CASSQSLGSYEQFF. CDR3 sequence (DNA): TGCGCCAGCAGCCAATCTCTGGGCAGCTATGAGCAGTTCTTC.

This chain joins TRBV5-6 and TRBJ2-3; 13 bases are shared with TRBD2. This CDR3 region has 16 residues. V shed 4 bases, J shed 1 base, and the junction held 3 bases outside the gene matches. In germline, CDR1 is SGHDT, CDR2 YYEEEE. CDR3 sequence reads: CASSAGLAGGTDTQYF. For the CDR3, the DNA is TGTGCCAGCAGCGCCGGACTAGCGGGGGGCACAGATACGCAGTATTTT.

This chain connects TRBV28 to TRBJ1-2, with 12 bases matching TRBD1. The CDR3 totals 16 residues. The germline gives CDR1 MDHEN, CDR2 SYDVKM. V lost 4 bases, J lost 6 bases, and 9 bases stayed unmatched. The CDR3 DNA reads TGTGCCAGCAGTTCCCGGGACAGGGGGCTCTTCGATGGCTACACCTTC. Translating gives CASSSRDRGLFDGYTF.

The genes are TRBV20-1 and TRBJ1-1; TRBD1 agrees at 7 bases. Per the germline V gene, CDR1 is DFQATT and CDR2 is SNEGSKA (reference sequence). The CDR3 covers 14 residues. With V trimmed by 3 bases and J by 7 bases, 11 bases remained unmatched. The chain's CDR3 is CSASATGVGIEAFF. The CDR3 nucleotides are TGCAGTGCTAGTGCAACAGGGGTCGGGATTGAAGCTTTCTTT.

Written as DNA, the CDR3 is TGTGCCAGCAGTGACCTCCGTACAGGGGTACCGGGTGGCTACACCTTC. It codes for CASSDLRTGVPGGYTF. V is TRBV6-2 or TRBV6-3 and J is TRBJ1-2; the match to TRBD1 covers 7 bases. The CDR3 has 16 amino acids. The junction had 16 bases not matched to a gene; V was cut back by 5 bases and J by 7 bases. The germline V gene encodes CDR1 MNHEY and CDR2 SVGEGT.

The chain links TRBV11-3 to TRBJ1-6, with 12 bases identical to TRBD1. The CDR3 has 15 amino acids. V gave up 5 bases and J gave up 13 bases; unmatched junction bases: 9. The V gene's germline CDR1 is SGHNT and CDR2 YENEEA. CDR3 residues: CASSQGTGGLSPLHF. The CDR3, as DNA: TGTGCCAGCAGCCAAGGGACAGGGGGCTTATCGCCCCTCCACTTT.

V usage is TRBV10-3 and J usage is TRBJ1-1; D gene ambiguous. Looked up from germline, CDR1 is ENHRY and CDR2 is SYGVKD. V was cut by 3 bases and J by 11 bases, with 13 bases left in between. The CDR3 is made up of 12 amino acids. The CDR3 DNA reads TGTGCCATCAGTGACGGAGTGTCAGATGCTTTCTTT. Translated: CAISDGVSDAFF.

This clone was picked up one time. The chain employs TRBV7-9 and TRBJ1-4; D may be TRBD1 (6 bases). The CDR3 runs to 14 residues. Germline V gene data show CDR1 as SEHNR and CDR2 as FQNEAQ (reference sequence). V was shortened by 1 base and J by 10 bases, with 13 bases between the two germline ends. As DNA, the CDR3 is TGTGCCAGCAGCTTAGTAGGGGCGACAGGAAAACTGTTTTTT. Amino acid sequence: CASSLVGATGKLFF.

The chain employs TRBV11-2 and TRBJ1-2; D gene unclear. The CDR3 sequence is 15 residues long. The V end was cut by 7 bases, the J end by 6 bases, with 21 bases between. Looked up from germline, CDR1 is SGHAT and CDR2 is FQNNGV. CDR3: CASNQMDNRGHGYTF. CDR3 nucleotide sequence: TGTGCCAGCAACCAAATGGATAATAGAGGGCATGGCTACACCTTC.

Remarks on this clone: Distinct nucleotide sequences in the sample also encode this CDR3. The gene calls are TRBV30 and TRBJ2-7, with 7 bases lining up with TRBD2. V trimming: 1 base; J trimming: 2 bases; junction bases outside the gene matches: 20. The CDR3 loop spans 19 amino acids. Per germline, CDR1 GTSNPN and CDR2 SVGIG (reference sequence). The CDR3 DNA reads TGTGCCTGGAGTGGATCTACCGCGGGAGTTTCGGCACAAGCCTACGAGCAGTACTTC. Amino acid sequence: CAWSGSTAGVSAQAYEQYF.

This clone appeared once. The chain is built from TRBV11-3 and TRBJ2-7; a weak D match, TRBD1 (5 bases). The CDR3 loop spans 14 amino acids. The germline V gene has CDR1 SGHNT and CDR2 YENEEA. Trimming cost V 3 bases and J 4 bases, with 13 bases left between them. The CDR3, as DNA: TGTGCCAGCAGCTTTCAGGGATCTCTTTACGAGCAGTACTTC. Encoded protein: CASSFQGSLYEQYF. Supplemented by reference TRBV11-3 and TRBJ2-7, the full variable domain reads EAGVVQSPRYKIIEKKQPVAFWCNPISGHNTLYWYLQNLGQGPELLIRYENEEAVDDSQLPKDRFSAERLKGVDSTLKIQPAELGDSAVYLCASSFQGSLYEQYFGPGTRLTVT.